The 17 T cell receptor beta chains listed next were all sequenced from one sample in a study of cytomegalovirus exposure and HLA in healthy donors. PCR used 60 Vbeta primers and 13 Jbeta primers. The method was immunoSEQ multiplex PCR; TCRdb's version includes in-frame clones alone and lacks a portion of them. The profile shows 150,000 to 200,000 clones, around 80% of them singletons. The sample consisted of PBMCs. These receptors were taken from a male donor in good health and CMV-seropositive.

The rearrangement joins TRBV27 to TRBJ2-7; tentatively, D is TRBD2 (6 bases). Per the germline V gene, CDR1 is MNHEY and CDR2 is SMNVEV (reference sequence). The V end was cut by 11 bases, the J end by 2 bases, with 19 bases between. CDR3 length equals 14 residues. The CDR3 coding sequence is TGTGCCTGTGCTGACGGGGGTATCCCCTACGAGCAGTACTTC. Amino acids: CACADGGIPYEQYF.

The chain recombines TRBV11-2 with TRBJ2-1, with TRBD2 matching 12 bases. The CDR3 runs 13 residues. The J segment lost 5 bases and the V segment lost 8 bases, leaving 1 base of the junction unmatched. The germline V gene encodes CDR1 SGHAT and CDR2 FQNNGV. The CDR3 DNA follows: TGTGCCAGCGGACTAGCGGGACACAATGAGCAGTTCTTC. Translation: CASGLAGHNEQFF.

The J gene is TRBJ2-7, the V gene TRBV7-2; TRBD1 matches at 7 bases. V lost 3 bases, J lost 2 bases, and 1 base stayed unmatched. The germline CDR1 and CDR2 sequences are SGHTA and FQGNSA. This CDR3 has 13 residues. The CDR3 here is CASSLGTAYEQYF. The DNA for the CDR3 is TGTGCCAGCAGCTTGGGGACAGCCTACGAGCAGTACTTC.

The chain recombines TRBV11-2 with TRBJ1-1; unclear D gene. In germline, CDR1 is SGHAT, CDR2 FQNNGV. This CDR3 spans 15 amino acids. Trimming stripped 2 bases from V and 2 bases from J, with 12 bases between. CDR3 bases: TGTGCCAGCAGCTTATATGGCGGCCGAAACACTGAAGCTTTCTTT. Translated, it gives CASSLYGGRNTEAFF. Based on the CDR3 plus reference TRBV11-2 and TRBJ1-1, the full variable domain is EAGVAQSPRYKIIEKRQSVAFWCNPISGHATLYWYQQILGQGPKLLIQFQNNGVVDDSQLPKDRFSAERLKGVDSTLKIQPAKLEDSAVYLCASSLYGGRNTEAFFGQGTRLTVV.

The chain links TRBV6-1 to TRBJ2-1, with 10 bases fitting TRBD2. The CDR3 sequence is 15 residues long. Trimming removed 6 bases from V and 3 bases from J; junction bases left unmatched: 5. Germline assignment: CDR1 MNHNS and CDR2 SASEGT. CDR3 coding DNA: TGTGCCAGCAGGGAGCGGGAGGGTGGCTACAATGAGCAGTTCTTC. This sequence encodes CASREREGGYNEQFF.

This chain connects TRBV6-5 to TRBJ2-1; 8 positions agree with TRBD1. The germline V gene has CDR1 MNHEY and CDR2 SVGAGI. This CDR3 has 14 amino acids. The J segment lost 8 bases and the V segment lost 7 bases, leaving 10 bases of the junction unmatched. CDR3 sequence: CASTPTGVGHEQFF. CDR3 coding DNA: TGTGCCAGCACCCCGACAGGGGTTGGCCATGAGCAGTTCTTC.

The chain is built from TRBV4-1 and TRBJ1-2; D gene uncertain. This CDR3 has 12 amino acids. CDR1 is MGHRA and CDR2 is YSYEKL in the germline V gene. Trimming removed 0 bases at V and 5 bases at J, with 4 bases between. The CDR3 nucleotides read TGCGCCAGCAGCCAAGAACAGTATGGCTACACCTTC. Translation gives CASSQEQYGYTF.

The CDR3 loop is CASSSGQGEETQYF. The CDR3 DNA reads TGTGCCAGCAGCAGCGGACAGGGTGAAGAGACCCAGTACTTC. This chain connects TRBV11-2 to TRBJ2-5; 8 bases match TRBD1. Germline CDR1 SGHAT, CDR2 FQNNGV. The V segment lost 5 bases and the J segment 3 bases; nucleotides outside the gene matches: 5. The CDR3 spans 14 residues.

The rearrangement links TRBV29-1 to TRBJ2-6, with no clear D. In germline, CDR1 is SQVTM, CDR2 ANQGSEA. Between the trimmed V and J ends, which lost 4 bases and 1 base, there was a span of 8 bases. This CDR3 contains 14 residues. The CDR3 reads CSVAHQSGANVLTF. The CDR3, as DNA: TGCAGCGTTGCTCATCAGTCTGGGGCCAACGTCCTGACTTTC.

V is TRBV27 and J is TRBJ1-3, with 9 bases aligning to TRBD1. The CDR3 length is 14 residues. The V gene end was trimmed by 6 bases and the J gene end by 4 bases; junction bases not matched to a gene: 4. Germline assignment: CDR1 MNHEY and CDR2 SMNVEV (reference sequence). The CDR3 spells CASSSGTGGNTIYF. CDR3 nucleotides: TGTGCCAGCAGCTCCGGGACAGGGGGAAACACCATATATTTT.

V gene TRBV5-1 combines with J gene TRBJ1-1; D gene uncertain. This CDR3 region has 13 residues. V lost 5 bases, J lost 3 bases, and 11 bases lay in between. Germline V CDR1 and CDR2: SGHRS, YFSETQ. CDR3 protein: CASSPSSYTEAFF. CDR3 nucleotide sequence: TGCGCCAGCAGTCCCAGTTCTTACACTGAAGCTTTCTTT. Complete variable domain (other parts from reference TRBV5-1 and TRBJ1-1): KAGVTQTPRYLIKTRGQQVTLSCSPISGHRSVSWYQQTPGQGLQFLFEYFSETQRNKGNFPGRFSGRQFSNSRSEMNVSTLELGDSALYLCASSPSSYTEAFFGQGTRLTVV.

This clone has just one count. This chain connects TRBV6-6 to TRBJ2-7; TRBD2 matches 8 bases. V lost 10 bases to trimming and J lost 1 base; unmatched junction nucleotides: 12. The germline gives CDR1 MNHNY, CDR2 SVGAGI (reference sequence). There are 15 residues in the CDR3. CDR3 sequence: CATQEAGGFSYEQYF. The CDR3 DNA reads TGTGCCACTCAAGAGGCGGGAGGATTTTCCTACGAGCAGTACTTC.

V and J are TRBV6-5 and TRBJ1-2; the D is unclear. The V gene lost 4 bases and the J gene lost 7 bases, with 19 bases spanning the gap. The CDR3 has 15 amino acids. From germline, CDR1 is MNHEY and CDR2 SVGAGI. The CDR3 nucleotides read TGTGCCAGCAGTTTCCAGACAACTCCCGCGGGTGGCTACACCTTC. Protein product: CASSFQTTPAGGYTF.

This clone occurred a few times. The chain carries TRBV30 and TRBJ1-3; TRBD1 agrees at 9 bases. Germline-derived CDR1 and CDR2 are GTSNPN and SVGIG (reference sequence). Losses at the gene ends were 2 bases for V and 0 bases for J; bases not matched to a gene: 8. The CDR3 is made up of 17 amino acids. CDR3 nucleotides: TGTGCCTGGAGTAGGGGGACAGGGCGCCTCTCTGGAAACACCATATATTTT. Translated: CAWSRGTGRLSGNTIYF.

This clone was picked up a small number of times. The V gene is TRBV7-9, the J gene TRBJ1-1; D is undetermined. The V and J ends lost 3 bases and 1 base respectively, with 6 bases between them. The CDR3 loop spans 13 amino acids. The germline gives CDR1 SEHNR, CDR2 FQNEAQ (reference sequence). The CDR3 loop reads CASSFRQNTEAFF. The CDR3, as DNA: TGTGCCAGCAGCTTTCGACAGAACACTGAAGCTTTCTTT.

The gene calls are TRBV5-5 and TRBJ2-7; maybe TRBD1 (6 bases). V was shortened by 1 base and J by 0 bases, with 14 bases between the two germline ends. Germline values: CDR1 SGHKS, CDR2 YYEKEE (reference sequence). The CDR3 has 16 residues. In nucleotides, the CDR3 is TGTGCCAGCAGCTTGAGGTCGGGACAAGCCTCCTACGAGCAGTACTTC. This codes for CASSLRSGQASYEQYF.

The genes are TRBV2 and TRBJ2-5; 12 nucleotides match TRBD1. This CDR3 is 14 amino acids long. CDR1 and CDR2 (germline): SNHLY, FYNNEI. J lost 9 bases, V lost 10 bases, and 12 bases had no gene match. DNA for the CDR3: TGTGCCACCCACGGGGGACAGGGGGCGTTTTCCCAGTACTTC. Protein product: CATHGGQGAFSQYF.